Sequencing of this T cell receptor (beta chain) was carried out in a study of tumor-infiltrating lymphocytes in localized non-small cell lung cancer. Findings and limits, study-wide: Higher tumor T cell infiltration than in uninvolved lung was supported by TCRbeta sequencing. Technical variation could not be separated from intratumor heterogeneity here. No link was found between tumor T-cell fraction and recurrence-free survival. IM1 and IM2 tumors showed no difference in T-cell fraction.

Of note for this clone: No antigen is known for it.

V dropped 4 bases and J dropped 7 bases, with 15 bases sitting between them. This CDR3 contains 14 residues. Looked up from germline, CDR1 is SGHTA and CDR2 is FQGNSA. TCRdb's table, derived via immunoSEQ multiplex PCR, lists solely in-frame clones and lacks some. The sample gives fewer than 20,000 clones, more than 60% of which show up once; approximately 6.8% is in the top ten. Sequencing used lung tumor tissue. This TCR was recovered from a human donor with non-small cell lung cancer. This sequence joins TRBV7-2 and TRBJ2-3; D gene uncertain. The CDR3 loop reads CASSSEVGSYTQYF. CDR3 nucleotide sequence: TGTGCCAGCAGCTCCGAAGTAGGGTCCTATACGCAGTATTTT.